These T cell receptor beta chains were read from a single sample in a study of CD8 T cells in Susac syndrome. TCRdb recomputed calls from the immunoSEQ multiplex PCR reads with MiXCR, one row per CDR3 protein. The sample lists about 180,000 distinct CDR3 sequences, almost 96% seen once, with approximately 0.09% in the top ten. The source material was CD4+ T cells from PBMCs. All receptors come from a human donor with multiple sclerosis. The CDR3 runs from the conserved cysteine through the conserved F or W. Each record gives: J gene, V gene, CDR3 protein.

J: TRBJ1-1
V: TRBV29-1
CDR3: CSVVQGRVAFF

J: TRBJ2-7
V: TRBV27
CDR3: CASVLSGTYAYEQYF

J: TRBJ2-3
V: TRBV12-3/TRBV12-4
CDR3: CASSRRTSGTLDTQYF

J: TRBJ2-5
V: TRBV11-1
CDR3: CASSPRTQETQYF

J: TRBJ2-2
V: TRBV5-1
CDR3: CASSFGQTNTGELFF

J: TRBJ1-5
V: TRBV29-1
CDR3: CSVVVNSNQPQHF

J: TRBJ2-5
V: TRBV9
CDR3: CASSVDGGYQETQYF

J: TRBJ1-2
V: TRBV30
CDR3: CAGQGSYGYTF

J: TRBJ2-1
V: TRBV5-4
CDR3: CASSWDSYNEQFF

J: TRBJ2-7
V: TRBV7-9
CDR3: CASSRTGFSYEQYF

J: TRBJ2-5
V: TRBV2
CDR3: CASARGGVETQYF

J: TRBJ2-6
V: TRBV19
CDR3: CASSIEGRGANVLTF

J: TRBJ1-3
V: TRBV3-1
CDR3: CASRRTVSGNTIYF

J: TRBJ2-1
V: TRBV18
CDR3: CASSPPQGGTGEQFF

J: TRBJ1-2
V: TRBV27
CDR3: CASSPRVNYGYTF

J: TRBJ2-7
V: TRBV6-1
CDR3: CASSEQTSSEQYF

J: TRBJ2-7
V: TRBV14
CDR3: CASSQSGQGLYEQYF

J: TRBJ2-7
V: TRBV7-9
CDR3: CASTKEEFGEQYF

J: TRBJ1-2
V: TRBV28
CDR3: CASTANYGYTF

J: TRBJ2-1
V: TRBV18
CDR3: CASSPSVNEQFF

J: TRBJ1-5
V: TRBV20-1
CDR3: CSARVGTEQPQHF

J: TRBJ2-7
V: TRBV7-9
CDR3: CASSLAGVEQYF

J: TRBJ1-1
V: TRBV18
CDR3: CASSGQGALNTEAFF

J: TRBJ2-7
V: TRBV6-2/TRBV6-3
CDR3: CASREGQGEQYF

J: TRBJ1-5
V: TRBV7-9
CDR3: CASSLTQGIGNQPQHF

J: TRBJ2-7
V: TRBV29-1
CDR3: CSVARETGYEQYF

J: TRBJ2-7
V: TRBV20-1
CDR3: CSARDRGYEQYF

J: TRBJ2-1
V: TRBV29-1
CDR3: CSGRKGGGADNEQFF

J: TRBJ2-5
V: TRBV7-9
CDR3: CASSLDGAPGQETQYF

J: TRBJ1-4
V: TRBV27
CDR3: CASRLISSRTREKLFF

J: TRBJ2-3
V: TRBV3-1
CDR3: CASSQDGGGESTDTQYF

J: TRBJ2-2
V: TRBV4-3
CDR3: CASSQDQNRDNTGELFF

J: TRBJ1-1
V: TRBV3-1
CDR3: CASSIQLNTEAFF

J: TRBJ2-3
V: TRBV28
CDR3: CASSQGGAGDTQYF